The clone carrying this TCR beta chain showed up just a few times. Germline V lookup: CDR1 SQVTM, CDR2 ANQGSEA. The CDR3 is 12 amino acids. V was pared by 6 bases and J by 7 bases, with 7 bases of the junction left unmatched. One entry per CDR3 protein, called by TCRdb with MiXCR from the RT-PCR reads. The table lists some 600,000 distinct CDR3 sequences, 14% of them singletons. The source of the sample is a study of response to subunit inactivated influenza vaccine. This receptor was obtained from a man in his forties or fifties who received an inactivated influenza vaccine. The material was PBMCs from blood, obtained approximately 15 days before vaccination. The rearrangement uses TRBV29-1 and TRBJ2-7; 9 bases map to TRBD1. The CDR3 coding sequence is TGCAGCGTGATTGACAGGGGGGATGAGCAGTACTTC. It translates to CSVIDRGDEQYF.